This T cell receptor (beta chain) came from a study of OX40 agonist ivuxolimab in advanced cancers. Study as a whole: Anti-PD-1, anti-PD-L1 or anti-CTLA-4 therapy given earlier was allowed, and 35% to 50% had some.

Prior autoimmune disease or systemic immunosuppression barred patients. The protocol was immunoSEQ multiplex PCR, while the TCRdb copy is restricted to in-frame clones and leaves out a portion. The top ten hold 0.4% to 0.6% of the sample, which has 81,000 or so clones, approximately 90% seen once. In the case of this clone: No antigen is known for it.

General study points: Expanded peripheral T cell antigen specificity was not determined. Among the lowest peripheral clonal expansion occurred in 0.1-3.0 mg/kg partial responders.

Germline V CDR1 and CDR2: MNHEY, SVGAGI. The germline V and J ends were trimmed by 8 bases and 4 bases, with 14 bases remaining between them. This CDR3 region has 13 residues. This TCR was recovered from an adult with an advanced solid tumor such as melanoma, head and neck, liver or kidney cancer. Sequencing was performed on CD4+ or CD8+ T cells sorted from blood, taken in a trial of the OX40 agonist ivuxolimab. The rearrangement links TRBV6-5 to TRBJ1-2; D is possibly TRBD1 (6 bases). The CDR3 sequence: CASFRGLGYGYTF. The CDR3, as DNA: TGTGCCAGCTTTCGGGGGCTAGGCTATGGCTACACCTTC.